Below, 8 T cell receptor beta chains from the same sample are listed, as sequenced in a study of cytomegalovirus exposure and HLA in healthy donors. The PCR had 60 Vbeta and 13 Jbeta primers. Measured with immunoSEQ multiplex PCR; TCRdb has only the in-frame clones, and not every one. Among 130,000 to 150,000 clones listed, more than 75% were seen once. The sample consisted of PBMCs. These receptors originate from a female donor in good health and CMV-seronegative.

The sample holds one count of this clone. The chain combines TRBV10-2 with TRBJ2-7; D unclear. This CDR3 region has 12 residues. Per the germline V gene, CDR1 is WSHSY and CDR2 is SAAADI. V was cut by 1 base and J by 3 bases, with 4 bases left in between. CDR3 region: CASSEFHYEQYF. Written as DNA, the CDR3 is TGCGCCAGCAGTGAGTTCCACTACGAGCAGTACTTC.

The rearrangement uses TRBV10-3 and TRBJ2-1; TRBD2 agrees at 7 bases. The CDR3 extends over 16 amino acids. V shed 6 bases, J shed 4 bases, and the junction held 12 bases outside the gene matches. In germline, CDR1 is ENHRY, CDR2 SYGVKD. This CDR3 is CAIREDSGSKYNEQFF. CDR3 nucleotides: TGTGCCATCAGGGAAGATAGCGGGTCTAAATACAATGAGCAGTTCTTC.

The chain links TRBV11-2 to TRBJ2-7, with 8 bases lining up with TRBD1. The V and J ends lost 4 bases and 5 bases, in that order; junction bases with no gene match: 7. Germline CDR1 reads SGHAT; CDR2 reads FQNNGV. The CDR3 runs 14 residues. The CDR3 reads CASSSRTGTNEQYF. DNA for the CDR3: TGTGCCAGCAGCTCGAGGACAGGGACGAACGAGCAGTACTTC.

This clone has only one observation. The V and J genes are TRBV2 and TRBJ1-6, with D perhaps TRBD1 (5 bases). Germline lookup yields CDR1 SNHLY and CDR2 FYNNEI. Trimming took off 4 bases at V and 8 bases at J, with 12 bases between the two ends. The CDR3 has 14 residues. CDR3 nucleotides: TGTGCCAGCAGTGCCACAGGTCCTGATTCACCCCTCCACTTT. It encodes CASSATGPDSPLHF.

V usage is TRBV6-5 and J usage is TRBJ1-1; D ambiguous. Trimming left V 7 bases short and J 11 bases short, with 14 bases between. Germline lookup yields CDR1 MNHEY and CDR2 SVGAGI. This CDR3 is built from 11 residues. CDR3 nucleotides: TGTGCCAGCAACGGAGGGTCGCGGGCTTTCTTT. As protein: CASNGGSRAFF.

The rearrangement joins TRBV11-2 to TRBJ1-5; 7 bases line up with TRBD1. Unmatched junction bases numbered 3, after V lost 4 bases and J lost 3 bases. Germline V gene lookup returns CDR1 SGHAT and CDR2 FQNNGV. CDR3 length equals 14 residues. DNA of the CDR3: TGTGCCAGCAGCTCAGGGACAGCCAATCAGCCCCAGCATTTT. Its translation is CASSSGTANQPQHF.

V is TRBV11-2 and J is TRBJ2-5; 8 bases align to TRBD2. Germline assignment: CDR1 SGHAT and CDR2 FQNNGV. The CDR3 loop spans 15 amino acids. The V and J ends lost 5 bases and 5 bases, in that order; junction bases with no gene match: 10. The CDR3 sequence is CASSPPGTRMETQYF. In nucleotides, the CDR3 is TGTGCCAGCAGCCCCCCCGGGACTAGGATGGAGACCCAGTACTTC.

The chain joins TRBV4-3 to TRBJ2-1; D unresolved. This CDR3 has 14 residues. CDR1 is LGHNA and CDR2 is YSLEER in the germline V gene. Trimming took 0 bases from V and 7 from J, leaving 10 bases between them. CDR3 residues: CASSQDRLTNEQFF. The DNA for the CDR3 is TGCGCCAGCAGCCAAGACAGACTCACAAATGAGCAGTTCTTC.